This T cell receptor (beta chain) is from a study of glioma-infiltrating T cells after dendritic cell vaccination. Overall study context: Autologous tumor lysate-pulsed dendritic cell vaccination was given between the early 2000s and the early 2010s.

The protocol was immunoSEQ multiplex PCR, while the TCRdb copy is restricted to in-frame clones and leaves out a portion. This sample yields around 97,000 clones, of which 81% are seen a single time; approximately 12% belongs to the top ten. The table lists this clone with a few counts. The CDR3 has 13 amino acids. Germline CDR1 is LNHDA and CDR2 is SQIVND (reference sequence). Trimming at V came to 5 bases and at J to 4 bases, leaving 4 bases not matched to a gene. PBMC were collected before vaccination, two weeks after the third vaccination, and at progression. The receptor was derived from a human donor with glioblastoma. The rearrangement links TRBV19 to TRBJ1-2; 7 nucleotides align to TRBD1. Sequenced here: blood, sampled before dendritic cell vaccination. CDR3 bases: TGTGCCAGTAGTCCGAGGGACAGCTATGGCTACACCTTC. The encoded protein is CASSPRDSYGYTF.